The 9 T cell receptor beta chains below come from one sample, sequenced in a study of CD8+CD57+ T cells in acquired aplastic anemia (dated 2018 in TCRdb). Flow cytometry had shown CD8+CD57+ cell expansion in the patients selected for sequencing. Sequencing took place on an Illumina HiSeq 2000. Genomic DNA was used as template for profiling of TCR beta VDJ combinations and CDR3 sequences. The public reads were run again by TCRdb, first through fastp at Q25 and then through MiXCR, and only productive beta chains were kept. Under each unique CDR3 protein, matching rows form one entry showing the most common genes and DNA. The sample yields 150,000 to 200,000 distinct CDR3 sequences; roughly half were counted once. The top ten clones comprise 8% to 10% of the sample. Sequences were obtained from sorted CD4+, CD8+, or CD8+CD57+ T cells (not recorded which) from PBMCs. The receptor source for this set is a human donor with aplastic anemia.

This rearrangement joins TRBV20-1 to TRBJ2-7; D unresolved. The CDR3 contains 13 residues. V lost 0 bases, J lost 3 bases, and 9 bases lay in between. The germline V gene has CDR1 DFQATT and CDR2 SNEGSKA (reference sequence). For the CDR3, the DNA is TGCAGTGCTAGAGATACCGGAGTCTACGAGCAGTACTTC. This gives the protein CSARDTGVYEQYF.

The sample holds many counts of this clonotype. The DNA of the CDR3 is TGTGCCAGCAGTCACGGCGGGCGCCGCACAGATACGCAGTATTTT. It yields the protein CASSHGGRRTDTQYF. The chain has TRBV6-6 and TRBJ2-3, with D possibly matching TRBD2 (5 bases). Germline CDR1 reads MNHNY; CDR2 reads SVGAGI (reference sequence). The CDR3 is 15 amino acids. Trimming left V 5 bases short and J 1 base short, with 13 bases between.

Concerning this clonotype: One end of the junction does not line up with germline, which may come from a read error. The chain joins TRBV7-3 to TRBJ1-1; D is uncertain. Germline V gene sequence: CDR1 SGHTA, CDR2 FQGTGA. This CDR3 has 13 amino acids. The CDR3 sequence: CASSVTRDTEAFF. CDR3 nucleotides: TGTGCCAGCAGCGTAACGAGGGACACTGAAGCTTTCTTT.

This clonotype has a single count. This chain connects TRBV20-1 to TRBJ2-7; 8 bases are shared with TRBD1. From germline, CDR1 is DFQATT and CDR2 SNEGSKA (reference sequence). The CDR3 contains 16 residues. The V gene end was trimmed by 6 bases and the J gene end by 3 bases; junction bases not matched to a gene: 16. The CDR3 region is CSASQVYGTGVYEQYF. The CDR3 DNA reads as TGCAGTGCCAGCCAAGTCTACGGGACAGGTGTCTACGAGCAGTACTTC.

Comment on this clonotype: A much larger clonotype is one base distant, so this may be a read error. V is TRBV27 and J is TRBJ2-7, with no clear D. In germline, CDR1 is MNHEY, CDR2 SMNVEV (reference sequence). The CDR3 loop spans 13 amino acids. Here the CDR3 reads CASGFDSSYEQYF. The DNA for the CDR3 is TGTGCCAGCGGTTTTGACTCTTCCTACGAGCAGTACTTC.

This clonotype was counted between two and nine times. V gene TRBV29-1 combines with J gene TRBJ2-7; D may be TRBD1 or TRBD2 (5 bases each). V dropped 1 base and J dropped 3 bases, with 13 bases sitting between them. CDR3 length: 14 residues. Germline CDR1 SQVTM, CDR2 ANQGSEA. Here the CDR3 reads CSVEARDRGYEQYF. In DNA, the CDR3 is TGCAGCGTTGAAGCCAGGGACCGAGGCTACGAGCAGTACTTC.

This clonotype was observed a handful of times. This chain links TRBV25-1 with TRBJ2-2, with TRBD2 identical over 10 bases. This CDR3 is 17 amino acids long. Unmatched junction bases numbered 5, after V lost 1 base and J lost 3 bases. Germline V gene sequence: CDR1 MGHDK, CDR2 SYGVNS. The CDR3 sequence is CASSESLAGVDTGELFF. The CDR3 DNA sequence: TGTGCCAGCAGTGAATCCCTAGCGGGAGTGGACACCGGGGAGCTGTTTTTT.

The CDR3 DNA sequence: TGTGCCAGCAGGAGACAGGCAGGGGGATACACTGAAGCTTTCTTT. This gives the protein CASRRQAGGYTEAFF. The rearrangement uses TRBV2 and TRBJ1-1; 7 bases are shared with TRBD1. From germline, CDR1 is SNHLY and CDR2 FYNNEI. The V and J ends lost 6 bases and 3 bases, in that order; junction bases with no gene match: 10. This CDR3 spans 15 amino acids. The full variable domain, completed using reference TRBV2 and TRBJ1-1, is EPEVTQTPSHQVTQMGQEVILRCVPISNHLYFYWYRQILGQKVEFLVSFYNNEISEKSEIFDDQFSVERPDGSNFTLKIRSTKLEDSAMYFCASRRQAGGYTEAFFGQGTRLTVV.

Comments on this clonotype: A read error may account for a junction end that differs from germline. The chain has TRBV2 and TRBJ2-3; D possibly corresponds to TRBD2 (5 bases). The CDR3 covers 14 residues. Germline assignment: CDR1 SNHLY and CDR2 FYNNEI. The CDR3 DNA sequence: TGTGCCACCAGTGAGGTAGTGGGAGCAGATACGCAGTATTTT. Translation: CATSEVVGADTQYF.